This T cell receptor (beta chain) derives from a study of shared clonotypes between healthy human individuals. The assay used deep level. The repertoire was sequenced with immunoSEQ multiplex PCR; TCRdb's copy has only in-frame clones and lacks some. Of about half a million clones listed, around four fifths are singletons. Losses at the gene ends were 7 bases for V and 9 bases for J; bases not matched to a gene: 10. Germline V gene sequence: CDR1 MNHNS, CDR2 SASEGT. The CDR3 is 14 residues long. This receptor was identified in a woman between 40 and 50 years old in good health. Some clones in this sample may be carry-over from other donors' samples. The rearrangement links TRBV6-1 to TRBJ2-1, with 9 nucleotides matching TRBD1. Sequencing was carried out using PBMCs. The CDR3 sequence: CASTGTGTGGEQFF. The CDR3 DNA is TGTGCCAGCACCGGGACAGGGACTGGTGGTGAGCAGTTCTTC.